This T cell receptor beta chain was sequenced during a study of cytomegalovirus exposure and HLA in healthy donors. The overall study: Findings of an earlier analysis included around 120 million unique TCR beta sequences from around 180 million T cells. Study observations and caveats: Fewer N-insertions (relative to the 666-donor mean) were reportedly seen in an Asian-associated ancestry cluster in a later analysis. Reported results showed that the classifier diagnosed cytomegalovirus status with high specificity and sensitivity.

A note on this clone: As yet, its antigen is unknown.

The primer mix had 60 Vbeta and 13 Jbeta primers. Clones were read by immunoSEQ multiplex PCR, and TCRdb kept only the in-frame ones, dropping some. The sample lists around 180,000 clones; about 90% were seen once. This CDR3 is 16 amino acids long. J lost 2 bases, V lost 4 bases, and 11 bases had no gene match. Germline values: CDR1 MNHNS, CDR2 SASEGT. The sequencing sample was made of PBMCs. This sequence originates from a girl less than two years old in good health and CMV-seronegative. The rearrangement uses TRBV6-1 and TRBJ2-7; 7 bases fit TRBD1. This CDR3 is CASSGWTGPLTYEQYF. CDR3 nucleotide sequence: TGTGCCAGCAGTGGGTGGACAGGACCGCTAACCTACGAGCAGTACTTC.